The 25 T cell receptor beta chains below were found in one sample sequenced in a study of beta chain features in type 1 diabetes. Study-level findings and limits: All four CD4+ subsets from Type 1 diabetes patients carried moderately but significantly shorter TCRB CDR3s.

What was sequenced were expressed TCRB transcripts, since all of the isolated RNA had been reverse transcribed. Measured with immunoSEQ multiplex PCR; TCRdb has only the in-frame clones, and not every one. Of roughly 260,000 clones listed, roughly 22% are singletons. No cognate antigen is known for these TCRs. Sequencing used naive CD4+ T cells from blood. The receptors here all came from a woman between 40 and 55 years old with type 1 diabetes.

This clone was observed a few times. This sequence joins TRBV7-9 and TRBJ1-1, with TRBD1 identical over 7 bases. CDR1 and CDR2 from the germline V gene are SEHNR and FQNEAQ (reference sequence). Trimming took 5 bases from V and 1 from J; bases not matched to a gene: 4. This CDR3 spans 14 amino acids. CDR3 nucleotide sequence: TGTGCCAGCAGCAGCCGGGACAGGAACACTGAAGCTTTCTTT. Protein: CASSSRDRNTEAFF.

This clone turned up a few times. J is TRBJ1-5 and V is TRBV5-1; the D is unclear. This CDR3 has 12 residues. Germline assignment: CDR1 SGHRS and CDR2 YFSETQ. Trimming left V 0 bases short and J 6 bases short, with 4 bases between. In DNA form, the CDR3 reads TGCGCCAGCAGCTTGGACGGTCAGCCCCAGCATTTT. It translates to CASSLDGQPQHF.

CDR3 in DNA: TGCGCCAGCAGCCAAGGGATGAGGCTAGCTGGGGACATTCAGTACTTC. This codes for CASSQGMRLAGDIQYF. This chain uses TRBV4-3 with TRBJ2-4; D is perhaps TRBD2 (5 bases). CDR1 and CDR2 (germline): LGHNA, YSLEER. This CDR3 has 16 residues. Trimming removed 1 base at V and 8 bases at J, with 18 bases between.

The CDR3 is CASSSGTGNTDTQYF. Written as DNA, the CDR3 is TGTGCCAGCAGCTCCGGGACAGGGAACACAGATACGCAGTATTTT. The chain carries TRBV11-3 and TRBJ2-3; 9 nucleotides align to TRBD1. The CDR3 length is 15 residues. The germline CDR1 and CDR2 sequences are SGHNT and YENEEA. The trim removed 4 bases at V and 2 bases at J, leaving 4 bases unmatched.

This clone was observed a single time. V and J are TRBV29-1 and TRBJ1-2; D not resolved. CDR3 length: 13 amino acids. Trimming took 2 bases from V and 8 from J, leaving 15 bases between them. Germline V gene data show CDR1 as SQVTM and CDR2 as ANQGSEA. CDR3 bases: TGCAGCGTTGAACCCGGGAGGAAAGGGGGCTACACCTTC. This encodes CSVEPGRKGGYTF. The full variable domain, rest sourced from reference TRBV29-1 and TRBJ1-2, is SAVISQKPSRDICQRGTSLTIQCQVDSQVTMMFWYRQQPGQSLTLIATANQGSEATYESGFVIDKFPISRPNLTFSTLTVSNMSPEDSSIYLCSVEPGRKGGYTFGSGTRLTVV.

The gene calls are TRBV19 and TRBJ1-2, with TRBD1 as a possible D gene (5 bases). This CDR3 has 13 residues. The V and J ends lost 3 bases and 1 base respectively, with 6 bases between them. Per the germline V gene, CDR1 is LNHDA and CDR2 is SQIVND (reference sequence). The CDR3 reads CASSIDSNYGYTF. CDR3 DNA: TGTGCCAGTAGTATCGACAGTAACTATGGCTACACCTTC. Combining the CDR3 with reference TRBV19 and TRBJ1-2 gives the whole variable domain DGGITQSPKYLFRKEGQNVTLSCEQNLNHDAMYWYRQDPGQGLRLIYYSQIVNDFQKGDIAEGYSVSREKKESFPLTVTSAQKNPTAFYLCASSIDSNYGYTFGSGTRLTVV.

The sample holds one count of this clone. The V call is TRBV28, the J call TRBJ1-4; possibly TRBD1 for D (6 bases). This CDR3 is built from 14 residues. The V gene lost 5 bases and the J gene lost 6 bases, with 13 bases spanning the gap. Germline CDR1 reads MDHEN; CDR2 reads SYDVKM. In DNA, the CDR3 is TGTGCCAGCAGTCCTACAGGGAGGGATGAAAAACTGTTTTTT. Residues: CASSPTGRDEKLFF.

In this sample, this clone turned up a few times. V usage is TRBV18 and J usage is TRBJ2-4, with TRBD1 identical over 8 bases. V dropped 3 bases and J dropped 6; count of bases not matched to a gene: 4. Germline-derived CDR1 and CDR2 are KGHSH and LQKENI. The length of the CDR3 is 14 residues. The CDR3 coding sequence is TGTGCCAGCTCACCCCAGGGGGCCCGAAACATTCAGTACTTC. Translation gives CASSPQGARNIQYF.

This rearrangement joins TRBV25-1 to TRBJ2-7; the match to TRBD2 covers 11 bases. Germline V gene data show CDR1 as MGHDK and CDR2 as SYGVNS. Trimming at V came to 6 bases and at J to 7 bases, leaving 5 bases not matched to a gene. The CDR3 length is 13 residues. The CDR3 nucleotides are TGTGCCAGCAGGGCTAGCGGGAGGTGGGAGCAGTACTTC. Amino acid sequence: CASRASGRWEQYF.

CDR3 amino acids: CASSVGQGQETQYF. CDR3 in DNA: TGTGCCAGCAGCGTGGGACAGGGGCAAGAGACCCAGTACTTC. J is TRBJ2-5 and V is TRBV5-4; 10 nucleotides line up with TRBD1. Trimming removed 4 bases from V and 2 bases from J; junction bases left unmatched: 2. Germline V gene lookup returns CDR1 SGHNT and CDR2 YYREEE (reference sequence). This CDR3 comprises 14 residues.

This clone was seen a few times. This rearrangement joins TRBV29-1 to TRBJ2-7, with D possibly TRBD2 on 6 matching bases. Germline V CDR1 and CDR2: SQVTM, ANQGSEA. The CDR3 covers 11 residues. V lost 8 bases, J lost 3 bases, and 11 bases lay in between. In nucleotides, the CDR3 is TGCAGCACCGGGACTTTCTACGAGCAGTACTTC. Protein: CSTGTFYEQYF.

This clone has just a few counts. This chain joins TRBV28 and TRBJ2-5, with D possibly being TRBD2 (6 bases). There are 13 residues in the CDR3. Trimming took off 4 bases at V and 1 base at J, with 7 bases between the two ends. The V gene's germline CDR1 is MDHEN and CDR2 SYDVKM. The CDR3 nucleotides read TGTGCCAGCAGTTCGGGGGTCCAAGAGACCCAGTACTTC. It codes for CASSSGVQETQYF.

In this sample, this clone turned up a few times. The chain is built from TRBV7-3 and TRBJ1-2, with 9 bases fitting TRBD1. The CDR3 is 13 amino acids. CDR1 SGHTA and CDR2 FQGTGA come from the germline V gene. Trimming removed 2 bases from V and 7 bases from J; junction bases left unmatched: 2. CDR3: CASSLETGGGYTF. The CDR3 nucleotides read TGTGCCAGCAGCTTAGAGACAGGGGGTGGCTACACCTTC.

A few counts support this clone. The chain is built from TRBV15 and TRBJ2-1, with 8 nucleotides matching TRBD2. The V segment lost 5 bases and the J segment 0 bases; nucleotides outside the gene matches: 6. The CDR3 loop spans 16 amino acids. The germline CDR1 and CDR2 sequences are LNHNV and YYDKDF (reference sequence). The CDR3, as DNA: TGTGCCACCAGCCGGGGGGGACTTAGCTCCTACAATGAGCAGTTCTTC. Encoded protein: CATSRGGLSSYNEQFF.

In this sample, this clone turned up a few times. In DNA, the CDR3 is TGTGCCAGCGAACAGGGGGCCGGGAAAAATCAGCCCCAGCATTTT. Its protein product is CASEQGAGKNQPQHF. V usage is TRBV28 and J usage is TRBJ1-5; 9 positions agree with TRBD1. The CDR3 totals 15 residues. V trimming: 8 bases; J trimming: 4 bases; junction bases outside the gene matches: 9. Per germline, CDR1 MDHEN and CDR2 SYDVKM.

A few counts support this clone. The gene calls are TRBV9 and TRBJ2-7; 10 nucleotides line up with TRBD2. The CDR3 is 16 residues long. V shed 2 bases, J shed 3 bases, and the junction held 8 bases outside the gene matches. CDR1 is SGDLS, CDR2 YYNGEE, per germline. In DNA, the CDR3 is TGTGCCAGCAGCGTTGGGGGGCTAGCGGGAGTCTACGAGCAGTACTTC. It specifies CASSVGGLAGVYEQYF.

This clone was observed a handful of times. The rearrangement joins TRBV14 to TRBJ1-1; a weak D match, TRBD1 (5 bases). The CDR3 length is 14 residues. The germline CDR1 and CDR2 sequences are SGHDN and FVKESK. The V end was cut by 0 bases, the J end by 4 bases, with 9 bases between. The CDR3 here is CASSQDWGGTEAFF. For the CDR3, the DNA is TGTGCCAGCAGCCAAGATTGGGGGGGCACTGAAGCTTTCTTT.

About this clone itself: Additional DNA sequences in this sample encode the identical CDR3. The rearrangement joins TRBV19 to TRBJ1-5, with D hard to call. CDR3 length: 13 residues. Trimming shortened V by 3 bases and J by 4 bases, and 7 bases separated the two germline ends. In germline, CDR1 is LNHDA, CDR2 SQIVND (reference sequence). CDR3 loop: CASSIEANQPQHF. CDR3 nucleotide sequence: TGTGCCAGTAGTATTGAGGCAAATCAGCCCCAGCATTTT. The full variable domain, with the rest looked up from reference TRBV19 and TRBJ1-5, is DGGITQSPKYLFRKEGQNVTLSCEQNLNHDAMYWYRQDPGQGLRLIYYSQIVNDFQKGDIAEGYSVSREKKESFPLTVTSAQKNPTAFYLCASSIEANQPQHFGDGTRLSIL.

This chain links TRBV28 with TRBJ2-1; TRBD2 matches at 7 bases. Trimming removed 4 bases from V and 5 bases from J; junction bases left unmatched: 17. The length of the CDR3 is 18 residues. Per germline, CDR1 MDHEN and CDR2 SYDVKM. The CDR3 DNA sequence: TGTGCCAGCAGTTCATATCCCTTAGGAGCGGGGCTCAACAATGAGCAGTTCTTC. It specifies CASSSYPLGAGLNNEQFF. The full variable domain, its missing parts supplied by reference TRBV28 and TRBJ2-1, is DVKVTQSSRYLVKRTGEKVFLECVQDMDHENMFWYRQDPGLGLRLIYFSYDVKMKEKGDIPEGYSVSREKKERFSLILESASTNQTSMYLCASSSYPLGAGLNNEQFFGPGTRLTVL.

The rearrangement uses TRBV15 and TRBJ2-1; TRBD2 matches at 13 bases. The V segment lost 3 bases and the J segment 7 bases; nucleotides outside the gene matches: 6. CDR1 LNHNV and CDR2 YYDKDF come from the germline V gene (reference sequence). The CDR3 totals 16 residues. DNA for the CDR3: TGTGCCACCAGCAGTACTAGCGGGAGGGCGGGTAATGAGCAGTTCTTC. Protein: CATSSTSGRAGNEQFF.

The V and J genes are TRBV4-3 and TRBJ1-1; 7 bases are a match to TRBD1. Germline loops: CDR1 LGHNA, CDR2 YSLEER. V shed 2 bases, J shed 5 bases, and the junction held 5 bases outside the gene matches. The CDR3 runs to 14 residues. The CDR3 spells CASSQQPGQTEAFF. The CDR3 DNA reads TGCGCCAGCAGCCAACAACCGGGACAGACTGAAGCTTTCTTT.

V usage is TRBV29-1 and J usage is TRBJ1-3, with D unclear. The CDR3 extends over 14 amino acids. Trimming took off 5 bases at V and 7 bases at J, with 18 bases between the two ends. Germline CDR1 and CDR2: SQVTM and ANQGSEA. CDR3 DNA: TGCAGCGTTTCCTTGGAAGACTCGCGGAACACCATATATTTT. Translation gives CSVSLEDSRNTIYF.

This clone was counted only a few times. The rearrangement joins TRBV10-3 to TRBJ1-5; TRBD1 is a possible D gene (5 bases). The CDR3 is 16 residues long. V was trimmed by 3 bases and J by 1 base, leaving 13 bases between them. The germline CDR1 and CDR2 sequences are ENHRY and SYGVKD. The CDR3 here is CAISERGGGSNQPQHF. The CDR3 nucleotides are TGTGCCATCAGTGAAAGGGGAGGAGGAAGCAATCAGCCCCAGCATTTT.

The rearrangement uses TRBV6-5 and TRBJ1-5; TRBD1 agrees at 7 bases. V was pared by 6 bases and J by 3 bases, with 5 bases of the junction left unmatched. The CDR3 extends over 14 amino acids. In germline, CDR1 is MNHEY, CDR2 SVGAGI. As DNA, the CDR3 is TGTGCCAGCAGCATCGGACAGGCCAATCAGCCCCAGCATTTT. Its translation is CASSIGQANQPQHF.

The chain combines TRBV7-2 with TRBJ2-2, with 10 nucleotides matching TRBD1. Germline V gives CDR1 SGHTA, CDR2 FQGNSA. The length of the CDR3 is 14 residues. V lost 6 bases to trimming and J lost 5 bases; unmatched junction nucleotides: 3. CDR3 DNA: TGTGCCAGCAGTCGGGACAGGGGAACCGGGGAGCTGTTTTTT. Its protein is CASSRDRGTGELFF.